These T cell receptor beta chains were read from a single sample in a study of T cells after yellow fever vaccination. TCRdb re-called the 5' RACE reads through MiXCR, storing one row per CDR3 protein. This table has roughly 120,000 distinct CDR3 sequences, 7.4% appearing once. This material consisted of CD4+ T cells sorted from PBMCs, taken around 10 days after the first yellow fever vaccination. The receptors shown here come from a man younger than 30 who received the YFV17D yellow fever vaccine. Both conserved end residues are part of each CDR3. The order of the fields is clone size, J gene, V gene, CDR3 length, D gene, CDR3 protein, CDR3 DNA. A D gene is named only where the DNA matches it firmly. Rows give clone size only sometimes, using once, few, many, or a class for an expanded clone.

abundance: many; j_gene: TRBJ2-1; v_gene: TRBV12-3/TRBV12-4; len: 15; d_gene: .; CDR3aa: CASSFRGWRRNEQFF; CDR3nt: TGTGCCAGCAGTTTTAGAGGCTGGCGACGAAATGAGCAGTTCTTC
abundance: many; j_gene: TRBJ1-6; v_gene: TRBV14; len: 15; d_gene: .; CDR3aa: CASSQDARGGSPLHF; CDR3nt: TGTGCCAGCAGCCAAGACGCTCGTGGGGGTTCACCCCTCCACTTT
abundance: .; j_gene: TRBJ2-5; v_gene: TRBV5-6; len: 16; d_gene: TRBD2; CDR3aa: CASSRGVASGGQTQYF; CDR3nt: TGTGCCAGCAGCCGTGGGGTGGCTAGCGGGGGGCAGACCCAGTACTTC
abundance: few; j_gene: TRBJ2-3; v_gene: TRBV4-1; len: 15; d_gene: .; CDR3aa: CASSQGLESLYTQYF; CDR3nt: TGCGCCAGCAGCCAAGGGCTAGAATCCCTTTATACGCAGTATTTT
abundance: many; j_gene: TRBJ1-2; v_gene: TRBV7-3; len: 15; d_gene: .; CDR3aa: CASSLSPGEGYGYTF; CDR3nt: TGTGCCAGCAGCTTAAGTCCAGGAGAAGGCTATGGCTACACCTTC
abundance: few; j_gene: TRBJ2-5; v_gene: TRBV10-3; len: 18; d_gene: TRBD2; CDR3aa: CAFSPGLAGVPLQETQYF; CDR3nt: TGTGCCTTCAGTCCCGGACTAGCGGGGGTTCCGTTGCAAGAGACCCAGTACTTC
abundance: many; j_gene: TRBJ1-4; v_gene: TRBV5-1; len: 16; d_gene: .; CDR3aa: CASSSTGTELLEGLFF; CDR3nt: TGCGCCAGCAGCTCTACCGGGACCGAGCTCTTGGAAGGACTGTTTTTT
abundance: many; j_gene: TRBJ1-1; v_gene: TRBV20-1; len: 13; d_gene: TRBD1; CDR3aa: CSAEGQRNTEAFF; CDR3nt: TGCAGTGCTGAGGGACAGAGGAACACTGAAGCTTTCTTT
abundance: many; j_gene: TRBJ1-1; v_gene: TRBV20-1; len: 14; d_gene: .; CDR3aa: CSARTGTVNTEAFF; CDR3nt: TGCAGTGCTAGAACCGGGACGGTGAACACTGAAGCTTTCTTT
abundance: many; j_gene: TRBJ1-1; v_gene: TRBV5-1; len: 13; d_gene: .; CDR3aa: CASSFDWGTEAFF; CDR3nt: TGCGCCAGCAGCTTCGACTGGGGCACTGAAGCTTTCTTT
abundance: many; j_gene: TRBJ1-5; v_gene: TRBV4-2; len: 17; d_gene: .; CDR3aa: CASSSGQRIYSNQPQHF; CDR3nt: TGTGCCAGCAGCAGTGGACAGAGAATTTATAGCAATCAGCCCCAGCATTTT
abundance: many; j_gene: TRBJ2-2; v_gene: TRBV7-9; len: 14; d_gene: .; CDR3aa: CASSLQGSTGELFF; CDR3nt: TGTGCCAGCAGCCTACAGGGAAGCACCGGGGAGCTGTTTTTT
abundance: many; j_gene: TRBJ2-1; v_gene: TRBV3-1; len: 14; d_gene: .; CDR3aa: CASSQNGGANEQFF; CDR3nt: TGTGCCAGCAGCCAAAATGGGGGGGCTAATGAGCAGTTCTTC
abundance: many; j_gene: TRBJ2-1; v_gene: TRBV4-2; len: 16; d_gene: TRBD2; CDR3aa: CASSQDSLRGANEQFF; CDR3nt: TGTGCCAGCAGCCAAGACTCGCTGCGGGGGGCCAATGAGCAGTTCTTC
abundance: many; j_gene: TRBJ2-2; v_gene: TRBV4-2; len: 15; d_gene: .; CDR3aa: CASSPSQGTTGELFF; CDR3nt: TGTGCCAGCAGCCCGTCACAGGGTACCACCGGGGAGCTGTTTTTT
abundance: many; j_gene: TRBJ2-3; v_gene: TRBV5-1; len: 16; d_gene: TRBD2; CDR3aa: CASSLSTSGYTDTQYF; CDR3nt: TGCGCCAGCAGCTTGTCGACTAGCGGTTACACAGATACGCAGTATTTT
abundance: many; j_gene: TRBJ2-7; v_gene: TRBV18; len: 13; d_gene: .; CDR3aa: CASSPGDNYEQYF; CDR3nt: TGTGCCAGCTCACCAGGGGACAACTACGAGCAGTACTTC
abundance: few; j_gene: TRBJ2-7; v_gene: TRBV18; len: 14; d_gene: TRBD1; CDR3aa: CASSDRTGAYEQYF; CDR3nt: TGTGCCAGCTCCGATCGGACAGGGGCCTACGAGCAGTACTTC
abundance: many; j_gene: TRBJ2-5; v_gene: TRBV5-1; len: 16; d_gene: TRBD2; CDR3aa: CASSFGTSGAQETQYF; CDR3nt: TGCGCCAGCAGCTTTGGTACTAGCGGGGCCCAAGAGACCCAGTACTTC
abundance: many; j_gene: TRBJ2-5; v_gene: TRBV5-1; len: 14; d_gene: TRBD2; CDR3aa: CASNDPSGGKTQYF; CDR3nt: TGCGCCAGCAACGATCCTAGCGGGGGCAAGACCCAGTACTTC
abundance: many; j_gene: TRBJ2-1; v_gene: TRBV4-2; len: 16; d_gene: TRBD1; CDR3aa: CASSLHADRGHNEQFF; CDR3nt: TGTGCCAGCAGCCTCCACGCGGACAGGGGTCACAATGAGCAGTTCTTC
abundance: few; j_gene: TRBJ2-3; v_gene: TRBV7-2; len: 16; d_gene: .; CDR3aa: CASSSKQGGGTDTQYF; CDR3nt: TGTGCCAGCAGCTCGAAACAGGGGGGGGGGACAGATACGCAGTATTTT
abundance: many; j_gene: TRBJ2-1; v_gene: TRBV7-3; len: 15; d_gene: TRBD1; CDR3aa: CASSFDRALYNEQFF; CDR3nt: TGTGCCAGCAGCTTTGACAGGGCCCTCTACAATGAGCAGTTCTTC
abundance: many; j_gene: TRBJ1-6; v_gene: TRBV4-3; len: 13; d_gene: .; CDR3aa: CASSQWGDSPLHF; CDR3nt: TGCGCCAGCAGCCAATGGGGGGATTCACCCCTCCACTTT
abundance: many; j_gene: TRBJ2-7; v_gene: TRBV7-2; len: 14; d_gene: .; CDR3aa: CASSLVGQDHEQYF; CDR3nt: TGTGCCAGCAGCTTAGTAGGGCAGGACCACGAGCAGTACTTC
abundance: many; j_gene: TRBJ2-1; v_gene: TRBV5-6; len: 16; d_gene: .; CDR3aa: CASSLDPFAGYNEQFF; CDR3nt: TGTGCCAGCAGCTTGGATCCTTTTGCTGGTTACAATGAGCAGTTCTTC
abundance: many; j_gene: TRBJ2-5; v_gene: TRBV7-9; len: 11; d_gene: .; CDR3aa: CASSSTMPLYF; CDR3nt: TGTGCCAGCAGCTCAACCATGCCCCTGTACTTC
abundance: .; j_gene: TRBJ2-3; v_gene: TRBV9; len: 17; d_gene: .; CDR3aa: CASSVAFGDLHTDTQYF; CDR3nt: TGTGCCAGCAGCGTAGCTTTTGGGGATCTACACACAGATACGCAGTATTTT
abundance: many; j_gene: TRBJ2-3; v_gene: TRBV5-5; len: 13; d_gene: .; CDR3aa: CASSLGLAGTQYF; CDR3nt: TGTGCCAGCAGCTTGGGGCTCGCTGGTACGCAGTATTTT
abundance: many; j_gene: TRBJ2-5; v_gene: TRBV7-2; len: 12; d_gene: .; CDR3aa: CASSPNRETQYF; CDR3nt: TGTGCCAGCAGCCCGAACAGGGAGACCCAGTACTTC